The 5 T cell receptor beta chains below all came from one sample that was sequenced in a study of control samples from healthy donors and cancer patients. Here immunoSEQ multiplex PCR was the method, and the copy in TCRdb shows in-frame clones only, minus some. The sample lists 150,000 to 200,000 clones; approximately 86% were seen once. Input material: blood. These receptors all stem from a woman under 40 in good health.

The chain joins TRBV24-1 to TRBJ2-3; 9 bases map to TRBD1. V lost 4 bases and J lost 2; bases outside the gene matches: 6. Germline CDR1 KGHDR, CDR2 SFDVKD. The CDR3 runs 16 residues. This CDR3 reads CATSESGQGYTDTQYF. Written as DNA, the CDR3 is TGTGCCACCAGTGAATCGGGACAGGGCTACACAGATACGCAGTATTTT.

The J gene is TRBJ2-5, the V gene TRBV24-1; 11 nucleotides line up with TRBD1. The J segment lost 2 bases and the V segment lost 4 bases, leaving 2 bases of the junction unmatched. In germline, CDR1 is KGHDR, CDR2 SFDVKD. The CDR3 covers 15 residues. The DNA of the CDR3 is TGTGCCACCAGTGAAGGGACAGGGGGTCAAGAGACCCAGTACTTC. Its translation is CATSEGTGGQETQYF.

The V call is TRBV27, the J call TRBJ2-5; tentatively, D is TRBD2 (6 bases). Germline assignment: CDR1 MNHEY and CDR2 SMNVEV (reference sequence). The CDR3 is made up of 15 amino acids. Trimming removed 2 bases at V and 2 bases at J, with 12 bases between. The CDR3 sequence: CASSLGLATQETQYF. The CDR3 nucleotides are TGTGCCAGCAGTTTAGGGCTAGCGACACAAGAGACCCAGTACTTC.

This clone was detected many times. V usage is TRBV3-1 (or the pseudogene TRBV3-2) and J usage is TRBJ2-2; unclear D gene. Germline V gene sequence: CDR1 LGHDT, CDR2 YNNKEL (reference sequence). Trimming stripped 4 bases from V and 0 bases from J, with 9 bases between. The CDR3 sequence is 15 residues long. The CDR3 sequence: CASSPTLANTGELFF. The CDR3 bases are TGTGCCAGCAGCCCGACCCTCGCGAACACCGGGGAGCTGTTTTTT.

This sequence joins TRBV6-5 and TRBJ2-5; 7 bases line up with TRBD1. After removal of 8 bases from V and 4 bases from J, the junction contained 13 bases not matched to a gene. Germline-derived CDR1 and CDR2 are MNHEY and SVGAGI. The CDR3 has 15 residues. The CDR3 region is CASPSTGAQRETQYF. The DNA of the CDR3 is TGTGCCAGCCCATCTACAGGGGCCCAGAGAGAGACCCAGTACTTC.